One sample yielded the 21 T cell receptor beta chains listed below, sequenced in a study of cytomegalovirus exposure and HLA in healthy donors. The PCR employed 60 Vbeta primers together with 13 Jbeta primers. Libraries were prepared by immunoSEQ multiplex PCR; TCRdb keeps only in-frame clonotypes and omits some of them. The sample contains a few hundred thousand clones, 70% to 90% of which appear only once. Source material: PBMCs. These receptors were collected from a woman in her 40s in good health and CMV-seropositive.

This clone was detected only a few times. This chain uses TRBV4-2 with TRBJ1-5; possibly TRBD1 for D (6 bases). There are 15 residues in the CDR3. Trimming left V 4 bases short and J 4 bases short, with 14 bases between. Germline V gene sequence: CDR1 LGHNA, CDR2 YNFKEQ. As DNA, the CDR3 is TGTGCCAGCAGCCCGAGCCGACAGGAAAATCAGCCCCAGCATTTT. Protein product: CASSPSRQENQPQHF.

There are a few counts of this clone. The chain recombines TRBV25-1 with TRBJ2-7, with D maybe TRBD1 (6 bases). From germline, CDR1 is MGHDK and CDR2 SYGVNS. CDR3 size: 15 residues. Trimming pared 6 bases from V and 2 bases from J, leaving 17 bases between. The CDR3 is CASSKRQGLTYEQYF. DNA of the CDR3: TGTGCCAGCAGCAAACGGCAGGGGTTAACCTACGAGCAGTACTTC.

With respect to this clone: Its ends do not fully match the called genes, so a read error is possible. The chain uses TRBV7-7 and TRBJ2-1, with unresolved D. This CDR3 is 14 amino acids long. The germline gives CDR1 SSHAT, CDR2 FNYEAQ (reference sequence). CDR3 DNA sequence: TGTGCTAGCAGCCAACTCGATTCCTACAATGAGCAGTTCTTC. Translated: CASSQLDSYNEQFF.

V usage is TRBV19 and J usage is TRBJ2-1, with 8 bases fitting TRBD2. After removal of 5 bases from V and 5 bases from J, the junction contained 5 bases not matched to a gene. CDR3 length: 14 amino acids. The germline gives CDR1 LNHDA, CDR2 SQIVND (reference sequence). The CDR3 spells CASSSREGHNEQFF. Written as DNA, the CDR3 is TGTGCCAGTAGTTCCCGGGAGGGCCACAATGAGCAGTTCTTC.

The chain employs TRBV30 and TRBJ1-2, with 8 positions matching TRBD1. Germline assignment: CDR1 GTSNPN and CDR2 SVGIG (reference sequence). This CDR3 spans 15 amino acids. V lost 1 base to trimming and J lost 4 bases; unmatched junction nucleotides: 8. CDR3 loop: CAWSATGGGGYGYTF. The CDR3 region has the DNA TGTGCCTGGAGTGCCACAGGGGGAGGCGGCTATGGCTACACCTTC.

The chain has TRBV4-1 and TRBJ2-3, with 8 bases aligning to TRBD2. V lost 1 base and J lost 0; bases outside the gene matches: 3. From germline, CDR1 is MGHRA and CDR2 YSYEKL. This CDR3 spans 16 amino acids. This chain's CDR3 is CASSQGRGVSTDTQYF. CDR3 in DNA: TGCGCCAGCAGCCAAGGGCGGGGGGTCAGCACAGATACGCAGTATTTT.

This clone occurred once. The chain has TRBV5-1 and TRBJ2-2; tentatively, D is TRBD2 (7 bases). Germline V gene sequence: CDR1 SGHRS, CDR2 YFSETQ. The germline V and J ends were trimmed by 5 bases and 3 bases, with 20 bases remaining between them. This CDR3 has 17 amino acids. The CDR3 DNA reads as TGCGCCAGCAGTTACGGGGGGCCCACCATGGACACCGGGGAGCTGTTTTTT. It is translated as CASSYGGPTMDTGELFF.

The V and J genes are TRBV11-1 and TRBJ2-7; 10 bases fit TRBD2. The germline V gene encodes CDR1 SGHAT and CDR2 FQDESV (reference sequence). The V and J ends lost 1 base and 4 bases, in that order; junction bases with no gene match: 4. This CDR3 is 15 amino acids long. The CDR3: CASSLGASGSYEQYF. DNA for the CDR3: TGTGCCAGCAGCTTAGGTGCTAGCGGGAGTTACGAGCAGTACTTC.

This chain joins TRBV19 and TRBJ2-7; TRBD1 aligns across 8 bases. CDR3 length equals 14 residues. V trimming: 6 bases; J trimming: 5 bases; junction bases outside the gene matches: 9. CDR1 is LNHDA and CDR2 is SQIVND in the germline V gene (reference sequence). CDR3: CASRQRQGSDEQYF. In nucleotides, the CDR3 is TGTGCCAGTAGGCAGAGACAGGGGTCCGACGAGCAGTACTTC.

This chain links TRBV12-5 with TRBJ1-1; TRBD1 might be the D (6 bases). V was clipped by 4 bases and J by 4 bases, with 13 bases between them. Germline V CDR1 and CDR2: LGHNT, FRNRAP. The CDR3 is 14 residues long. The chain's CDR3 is CASGWITGSTEAFF. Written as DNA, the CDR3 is TGTGCTAGTGGTTGGATAACAGGGTCCACTGAAGCTTTCTTT.

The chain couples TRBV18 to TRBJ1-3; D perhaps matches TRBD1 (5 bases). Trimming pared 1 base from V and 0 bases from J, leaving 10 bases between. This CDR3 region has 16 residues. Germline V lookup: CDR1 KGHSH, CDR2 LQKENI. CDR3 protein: CASSPQAGGSGNTIYF. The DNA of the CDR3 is TGTGCCAGCTCACCACAAGCGGGGGGCTCTGGAAACACCATATATTTT.

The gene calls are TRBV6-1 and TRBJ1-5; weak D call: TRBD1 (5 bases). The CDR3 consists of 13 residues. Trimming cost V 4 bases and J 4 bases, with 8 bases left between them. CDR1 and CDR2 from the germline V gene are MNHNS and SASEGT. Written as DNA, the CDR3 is TGTGCCAGCAGTGGGGAGGGGAATCAGCCCCAGCATTTT. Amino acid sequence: CASSGEGNQPQHF.

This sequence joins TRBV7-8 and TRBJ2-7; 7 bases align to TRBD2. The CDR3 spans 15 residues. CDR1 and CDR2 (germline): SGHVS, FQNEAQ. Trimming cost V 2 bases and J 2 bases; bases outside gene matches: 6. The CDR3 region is CASSLFGSGTYEQYF. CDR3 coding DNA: TGTGCCAGCAGCTTATTCGGGAGCGGGACCTACGAGCAGTACTTC. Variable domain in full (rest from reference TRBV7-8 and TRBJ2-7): GAGVSQSPRYKVAKRGQDVALRCDPISGHVSLFWYQQALGQGPEFLTYFQNEAQLDKSGLPSDRFFAERPEGSVSTLKIQRTQQEDSAVYLCASSLFGSGTYEQYFGPGTRLTVT.

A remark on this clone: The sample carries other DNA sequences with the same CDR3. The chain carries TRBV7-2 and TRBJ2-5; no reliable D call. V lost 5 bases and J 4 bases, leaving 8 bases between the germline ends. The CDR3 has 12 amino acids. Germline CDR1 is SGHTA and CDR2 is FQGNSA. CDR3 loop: CASSLARETQYF. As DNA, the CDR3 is TGTGCCAGCAGCCTTGCTAGAGAGACCCAGTACTTC.

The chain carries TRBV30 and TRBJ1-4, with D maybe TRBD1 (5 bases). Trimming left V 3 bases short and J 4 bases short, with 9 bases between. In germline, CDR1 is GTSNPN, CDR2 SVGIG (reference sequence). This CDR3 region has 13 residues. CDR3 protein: CAWRDSINEKLFF. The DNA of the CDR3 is TGTGCCTGGAGAGACAGCATTAATGAAAAACTGTTTTTT.

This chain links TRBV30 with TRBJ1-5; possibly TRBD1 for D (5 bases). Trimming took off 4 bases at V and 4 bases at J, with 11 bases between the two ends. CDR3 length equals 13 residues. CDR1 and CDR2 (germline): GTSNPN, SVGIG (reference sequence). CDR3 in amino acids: CAWMADKNQPQHF. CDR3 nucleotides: TGTGCCTGGATGGCGGACAAGAATCAGCCCCAGCATTTT.

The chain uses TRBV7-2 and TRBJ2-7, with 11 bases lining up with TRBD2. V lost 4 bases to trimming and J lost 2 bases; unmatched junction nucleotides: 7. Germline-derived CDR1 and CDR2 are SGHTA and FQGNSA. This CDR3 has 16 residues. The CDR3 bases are TGTGCCAGCAGCTCACAAGGGACTAGCGGTACCTACGAGCAGTACTTC. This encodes CASSSQGTSGTYEQYF.

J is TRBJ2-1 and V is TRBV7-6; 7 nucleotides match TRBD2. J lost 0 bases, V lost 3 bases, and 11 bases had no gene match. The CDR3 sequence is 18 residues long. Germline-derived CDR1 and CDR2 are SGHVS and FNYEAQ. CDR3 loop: CASSFSGPIFSSYNEQFF. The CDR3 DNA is TGTGCCAGCAGCTTTAGCGGGCCGATCTTTAGCTCCTACAATGAGCAGTTCTTC.

The CDR3 DNA reads as TGTGCCAGCAGTGGGGCCACTAGCGCCTTCTCCTACGAGCAGTACTTC. This codes for CASSGATSAFSYEQYF. The genes are TRBV6-1 and TRBJ2-7; 7 bases agree with TRBD2. The CDR3 runs to 16 residues. The J segment lost 0 bases and the V segment lost 4 bases, leaving 9 bases of the junction unmatched. Germline lookup yields CDR1 MNHNS and CDR2 SASEGT.

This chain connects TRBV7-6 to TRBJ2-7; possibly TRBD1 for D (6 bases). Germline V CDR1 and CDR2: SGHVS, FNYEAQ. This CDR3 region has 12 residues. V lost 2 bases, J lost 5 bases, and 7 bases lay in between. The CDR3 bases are TGTGCCAGCAGCTTAAAGGGGGACGAGCAGTACTTC. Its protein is CASSLKGDEQYF.

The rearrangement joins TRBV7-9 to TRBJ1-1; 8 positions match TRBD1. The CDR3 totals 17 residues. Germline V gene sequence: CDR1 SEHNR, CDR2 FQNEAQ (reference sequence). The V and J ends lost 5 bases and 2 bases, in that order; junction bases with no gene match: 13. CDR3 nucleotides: TGTGCCAGCAGCCACGGACAGGGAGGGACTCTTAACACTGAAGCTTTCTTT. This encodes CASSHGQGGTLNTEAFF.